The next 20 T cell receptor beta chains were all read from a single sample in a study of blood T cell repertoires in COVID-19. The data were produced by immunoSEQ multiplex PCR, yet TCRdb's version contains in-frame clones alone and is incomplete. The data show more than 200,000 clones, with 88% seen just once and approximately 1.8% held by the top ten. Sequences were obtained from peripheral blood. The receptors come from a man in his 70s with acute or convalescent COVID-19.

The CDR3 is CASSERVAVGTGELFF. CDR3 bases: TGTGCCAGCAGTGAAAGGGTAGCGGTGGGCACCGGGGAGCTGTTTTTT. J is TRBJ2-2 and V is TRBV6-1; D perhaps matches TRBD2 (6 bases). Germline assignment: CDR1 MNHNS and CDR2 SASEGT. V lost 2 bases to trimming and J lost 4 bases, with 14 bases between them. The CDR3 spans 16 residues.

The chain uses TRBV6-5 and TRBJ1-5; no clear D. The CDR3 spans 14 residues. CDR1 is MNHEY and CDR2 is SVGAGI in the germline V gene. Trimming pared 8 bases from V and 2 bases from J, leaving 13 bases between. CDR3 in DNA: TGTGCCAGCCTTTCAGAACAGCGCAATCAGCCCCAGCATTTT. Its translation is CASLSEQRNQPQHF.

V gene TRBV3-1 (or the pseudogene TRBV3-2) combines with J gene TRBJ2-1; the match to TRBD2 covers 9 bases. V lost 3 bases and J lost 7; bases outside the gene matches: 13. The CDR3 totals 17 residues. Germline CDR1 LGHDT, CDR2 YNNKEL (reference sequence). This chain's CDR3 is CASSHLGMLAGRNEQFF. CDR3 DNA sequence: TGTGCCAGCAGCCACTTGGGCATGCTAGCGGGAAGGAATGAGCAGTTCTTC.

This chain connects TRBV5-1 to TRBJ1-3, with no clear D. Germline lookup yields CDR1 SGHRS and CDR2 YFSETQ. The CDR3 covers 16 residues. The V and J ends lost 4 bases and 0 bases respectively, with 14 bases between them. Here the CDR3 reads CASSERVPGSGNTIYF. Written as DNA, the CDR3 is TGCGCCAGCAGCGAGAGAGTGCCTGGCTCTGGAAACACCATATATTTT.

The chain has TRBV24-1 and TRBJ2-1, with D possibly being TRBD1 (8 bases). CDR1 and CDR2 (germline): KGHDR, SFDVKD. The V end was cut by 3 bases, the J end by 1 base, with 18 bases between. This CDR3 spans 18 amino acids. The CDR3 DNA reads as TGTGCCACCAGTGATCCGGGGGGAGGACAGGGTTCCTACAATGAGCAGTTCTTC. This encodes CATSDPGGGQGSYNEQFF.

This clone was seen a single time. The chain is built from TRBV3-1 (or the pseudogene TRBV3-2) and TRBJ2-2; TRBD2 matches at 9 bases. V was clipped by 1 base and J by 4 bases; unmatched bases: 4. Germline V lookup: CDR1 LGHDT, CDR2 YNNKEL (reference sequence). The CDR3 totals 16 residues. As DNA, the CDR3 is TGTGCCAGCAGCCAAGTAGCGGGAGTTAGCACCGGGGAGCTGTTTTTT. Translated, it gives CASSQVAGVSTGELFF.

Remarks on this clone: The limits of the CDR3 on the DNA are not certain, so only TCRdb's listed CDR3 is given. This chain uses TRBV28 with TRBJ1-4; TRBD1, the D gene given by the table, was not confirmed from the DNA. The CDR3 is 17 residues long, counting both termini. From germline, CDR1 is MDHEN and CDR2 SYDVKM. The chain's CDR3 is CASSTSVVRRGNEKLFF.

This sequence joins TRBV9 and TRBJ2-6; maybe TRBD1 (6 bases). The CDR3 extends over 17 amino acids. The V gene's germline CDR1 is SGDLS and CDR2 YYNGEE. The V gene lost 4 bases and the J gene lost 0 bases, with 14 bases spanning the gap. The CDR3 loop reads CASSLNRDLSGANVLTF. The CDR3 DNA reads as TGTGCCAGCAGCCTAAACAGGGATCTCTCTGGGGCCAACGTCCTGACTTTC. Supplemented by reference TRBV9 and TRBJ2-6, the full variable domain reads DSGVTQTPKHLITATGQRVTLRCSPRSGDLSVYWYQQSLDQGLQFLIQYYNGEERAKGNILERFSAQQFPDLHSELNLSSLELGDSALYFCASSLNRDLSGANVLTFGAGSRLTVL.

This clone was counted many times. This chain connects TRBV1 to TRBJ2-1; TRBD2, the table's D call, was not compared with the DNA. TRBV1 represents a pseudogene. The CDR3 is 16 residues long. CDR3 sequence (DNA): TGCACCAGCAGTCGTAGAGGGAGGGCCCTCTGGCCCGGGGTGTTCTTC. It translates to CTSSRRGRALWPGVFF.

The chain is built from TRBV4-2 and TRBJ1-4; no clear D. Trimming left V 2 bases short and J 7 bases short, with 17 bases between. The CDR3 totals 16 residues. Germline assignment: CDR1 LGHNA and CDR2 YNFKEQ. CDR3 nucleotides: TGTGCCAGCAGCCAAAATCCGGACCTGGGAGGTGAAAAACTGTTTTTT. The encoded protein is CASSQNPDLGGEKLFF.

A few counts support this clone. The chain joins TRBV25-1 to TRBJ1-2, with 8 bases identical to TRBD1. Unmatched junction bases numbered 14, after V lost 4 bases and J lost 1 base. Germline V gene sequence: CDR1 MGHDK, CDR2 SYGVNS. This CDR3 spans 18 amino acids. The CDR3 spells CASSAPLGAGGDNYGYTF. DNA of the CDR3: TGTGCCAGCAGTGCCCCCCTCGGGGCAGGGGGCGATAACTATGGCTACACCTTC.

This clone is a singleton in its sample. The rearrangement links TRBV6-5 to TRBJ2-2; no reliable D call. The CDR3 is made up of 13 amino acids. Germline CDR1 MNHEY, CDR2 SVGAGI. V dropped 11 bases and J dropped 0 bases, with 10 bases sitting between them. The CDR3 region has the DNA TGTGCCGTGATTTCGGCGAACACCGGGGAGCTGTTTTTT. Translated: CAVISANTGELFF.

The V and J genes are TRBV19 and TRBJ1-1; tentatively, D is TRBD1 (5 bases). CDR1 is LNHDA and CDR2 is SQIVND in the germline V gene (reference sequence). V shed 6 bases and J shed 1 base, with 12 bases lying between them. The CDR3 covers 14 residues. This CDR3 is CASRRGDTNTEAFF. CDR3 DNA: TGTGCCAGTAGGCGGGGGGATACGAACACTGAAGCTTTCTTT.

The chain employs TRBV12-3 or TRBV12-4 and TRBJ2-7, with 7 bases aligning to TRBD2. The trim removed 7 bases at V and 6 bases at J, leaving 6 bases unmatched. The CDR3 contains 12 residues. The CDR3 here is CASNGGGAEQYF. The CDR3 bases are TGTGCCAGCAATGGGGGAGGGGCCGAGCAGTACTTC.

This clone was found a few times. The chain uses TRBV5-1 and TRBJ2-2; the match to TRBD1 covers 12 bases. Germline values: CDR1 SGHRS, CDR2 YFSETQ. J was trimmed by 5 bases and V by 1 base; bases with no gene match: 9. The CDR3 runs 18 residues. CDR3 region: CASSLNPGQGAGTGELFF. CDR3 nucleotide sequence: TGCGCCAGCAGCTTGAACCCGGGACAGGGGGCAGGAACCGGGGAGCTGTTTTTT.

The CDR3 is CASSLRTPAGDNEQFF. DNA for the CDR3: TGTGCCAGCAGCTTAAGGACCCCCGCAGGGGACAATGAGCAGTTCTTC. V gene TRBV7-6 combines with J gene TRBJ2-1; D may be TRBD1 (6 bases). Between the trimmed V and J ends, which lost 2 bases and 5 bases, there was a span of 16 bases. Germline V lookup: CDR1 SGHVS, CDR2 FNYEAQ. CDR3 length: 16 amino acids. The full variable domain, with the rest looked up from reference TRBV7-6 and TRBJ2-1, is GAGVSQSPRYKVTKRGQDVALRCDPISGHVSLYWYRQALGQGPEFLTYFNYEAQQDKSGLPNDRFSAERPEGSISTLTIQRTEQRDSAMYRCASSLRTPAGDNEQFFGPGTRLTVL.

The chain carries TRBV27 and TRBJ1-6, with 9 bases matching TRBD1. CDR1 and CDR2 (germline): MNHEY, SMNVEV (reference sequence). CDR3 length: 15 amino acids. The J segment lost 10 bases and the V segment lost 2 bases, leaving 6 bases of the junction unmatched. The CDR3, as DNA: TGTGCCAGCAGTTTAGCCGGGACAGGGAGGTCACCCCTCCACTTT. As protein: CASSLAGTGRSPLHF.

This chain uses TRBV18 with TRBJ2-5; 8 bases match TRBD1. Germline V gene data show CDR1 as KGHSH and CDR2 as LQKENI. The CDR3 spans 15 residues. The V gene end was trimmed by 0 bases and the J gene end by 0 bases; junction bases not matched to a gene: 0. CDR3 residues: CASSPPRGHQETQYF. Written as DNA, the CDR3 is TGTGCCAGCTCACCACCCAGGGGGCACCAAGAGACCCAGTACTTC. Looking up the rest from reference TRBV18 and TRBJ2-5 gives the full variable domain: NAGVMQNPRHLVRRRGQEARLRCSPMKGHSHVYWYRQLPEEGLKFMVYLQKENIIDESGMPKERFSAEFPKEGPSILRIQQVVRGDSAAYFCASSPPRGHQETQYFGPGTRLLVL.

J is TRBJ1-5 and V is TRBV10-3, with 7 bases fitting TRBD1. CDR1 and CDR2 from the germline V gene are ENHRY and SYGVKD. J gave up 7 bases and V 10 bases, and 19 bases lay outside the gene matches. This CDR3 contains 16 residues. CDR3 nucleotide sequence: TGTGCCACAGGTCCCGGCAGGGGGATTTCAGGGCAGCCCCAGCATTTT. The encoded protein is CATGPGRGISGQPQHF.

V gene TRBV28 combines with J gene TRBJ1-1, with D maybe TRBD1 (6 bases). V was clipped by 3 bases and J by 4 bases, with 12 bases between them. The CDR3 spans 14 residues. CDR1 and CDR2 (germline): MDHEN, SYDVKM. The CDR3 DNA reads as TGTGCCAGCAGTTTGGGGGCGCGTAGCACTGAAGCTTTCTTT. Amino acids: CASSLGARSTEAFF.